Listed below are T cell receptor beta chains from one sample, sequenced in a study of T cell responses to AZD1222 COVID-19 vaccine. Clones were read by immunoSEQ multiplex PCR, and TCRdb kept only the in-frame ones, dropping some. The sample has 120,000 to 150,000 clones; roughly 91% are singletons. The sample here was peripheral blood, taken on day 0 of AZD1222 vaccination. These receptors originate from an adult in good health. Both conserved end residues are part of each CDR3. D genes are given only for firm matches. Clone size is shown for a subset of rows, as once, few, many or a class of expanded clone.

d_gene	abundance	v_gene	j_gene	CDR3nt	CDR3aa
TRBD2	NA	TRBV7-8	TRBJ2-7	TGTGCCAGCAGCTTAGCACTAGCGGGAGCCTACGAGCAGTACTTC	CASSLALAGAYEQYF
NA	NA	TRBV6-6	TRBJ1-1	TGTGCCAGCAGGGGAGGGAACACTGAAGCTTTCTTT	CASRGGNTEAFF
NA	NA	TRBV5-6	TRBJ1-2	TGTGCCAGCAGCTTGACATCCCGATACTATGGCTACACCTTC	CASSLTSRYYGYTF
TRBD1	once	TRBV7-9	TRBJ2-7	TGTGCCAGCAGCTTAGTAAGGACAGGGGAGCGCGAGCAGTACTTC	CASSLVRTGEREQYF
NA	NA	TRBV4-1	TRBJ2-6	TGCGCCAGCAGCCAAGAGGGGGCCGGGGCCAACGTCCTGACTTTC	CASSQEGAGANVLTF
TRBD1	NA	TRBV20-1	TRBJ1-6	TGCAGTGCTAGTCCGCAGGGGGGTAATTCACCCCTCCACTTT	CSASPQGGNSPLHF
NA	NA	TRBV7-9	TRBJ1-1	TGTGCCAGCAGCTTGATGGGACAGAACACTGAAGCTTTCTTT	CASSLMGQNTEAFF
NA	NA	TRBV11-3	TRBJ2-1	TGTGCCAGCAGCTTAGCATTGGACAGAAAAAATGAGCAGTTCTTC	CASSLALDRKNEQFF
NA	NA	TRBV10-1	TRBJ2-7	TGCGCCAGCAGTGATAACTACGAGCAGTACTTC	CASSDNYEQYF
TRBD1	once	TRBV5-8	TRBJ1-2	TGTGCCAGCAGCTTCGGACAGGGTCCGAGCGCTTTCTATGGCTACACCTTC	CASSFGQGPSAFYGYTF
NA	NA	TRBV27	TRBJ1-1	TGTGCCAGCAGTTTATGGTTAGGAGGCGCGACCACTGAAGCTTTCTTT	CASSLWLGGATTEAFF
NA	NA	TRBV29-1	TRBJ2-1	TGCAGCGTTGAAGGGGGTACCTACAATGAGCAGTTCTTC	CSVEGGTYNEQFF
TRBD1	NA	TRBV5-1	TRBJ1-1	TGCGCCAGCAGCTTCTGGACAGGGAGGAGGAACACTGAAGCTTTCTTT	CASSFWTGRRNTEAFF
TRBD1	few	TRBV6-1	TRBJ1-4	TGTGCCAGCAGTGAACTGGGACAGAACAATGAAAAACTGTTTTTT	CASSELGQNNEKLFF
TRBD1	NA	TRBV2	TRBJ2-5	TGTGCCAGCAGATTTACAGGGGCTGGGGGAGAGACCCAGTACTTC	CASRFTGAGGETQYF
NA	NA	TRBV5-1	TRBJ1-1	TGCGCCAGCAGCTTGTCGCTCAGGGAGGCCACTGAAGCTTTCTTT	CASSLSLREATEAFF
NA	NA	TRBV5-1	TRBJ1-1	TGCGCCAGCAGCTTGGCTCAGGGCTTACTGAACACTGAAGCTTTCTTT	CASSLAQGLLNTEAFF
NA	NA	TRBV7-9	TRBJ2-7	TGTGCCAGCAGCCTCGGGACGGAGCAGTACTTC	CASSLGTEQYF